This T cell receptor (beta chain) was identified in a study of shared clonotypes between healthy human individuals. Looked up from germline, CDR1 is MDHEN and CDR2 is SYDVKM. The V end was cut by 2 bases, the J end by 1 base, with 14 bases between. This CDR3 is 16 amino acids long. Among the donors, all were Caucasian adults who lived in Nashville, Tennessee. TCRdb's table, derived via immunoSEQ multiplex PCR, lists solely in-frame clones and lacks some. This sample has approximately 1.5 million clones, with about 98.5% found just once. The TCR sequence derives from a man in his thirties or forties in good health. Sequenced material: naive CD4+ T cells sorted from blood. As to subset: CD45RA+ positively selected. The genes are TRBV28 and TRBJ1-1, with a tentative D call TRBD1 (5 bases). This chain's CDR3 is CASSLEGPSRNTEAFF. The CDR3 DNA sequence: TGTGCCAGCAGTTTAGAGGGGCCCTCCCGGAACACTGAAGCTTTCTTT.